Listed below are T cell receptor beta chains from one sample, sequenced in a study of T cell repertoires in cytomegalovirus infection. Their recognized antigens are unknown. TCRdb processed the reads anew with MiXCR; each CDR3 protein has one entry. The top ten hold 26% of the sample, which has roughly 51,000 distinct CDR3 sequences, over 15% seen once. Sequenced here: CD8+ T cells from cultured PBMCs, sampled from culture after CMV antigen stimulation. The source is a human donor in good health (CMV status not recorded). Some clones in this sample may be carry-over from other donors' samples. CDR3s include the opening cysteine and the closing phenylalanine or tryptophan. Fields, in order: J gene, clone size, CDR3 length, D gene, V gene, CDR3 protein, CDR3 DNA. The D gene is left open where the match is weak. Clone size is shown for a subset of rows, as once, few, many or a class of expanded clone.

TRBJ2-7 medium-sized 10 . TRBV28 CASSFDEQYF TGTGCCAGCAGTTTCGACGAGCAGTACTTC
TRBJ2-7 few 11 . TRBV3-1 CASSRLYEQYF TGTGCCAGCAGCCGCCTCTACGAGCAGTACTTC
TRBJ1-2 few 15 . TRBV7-9 CASSLEGPLIDGYTF TGTGCCAGCAGCTTAGAGGGGCCCCTAATCGATGGCTACACCTTC
TRBJ2-2 few 12 . TRBV6-2/TRBV6-3 CASLLNTGELFF TGTGCCAGCCTTTTGAACACCGGGGAGCTGTTTTTT
TRBJ1-1 few 16 TRBD1 TRBV11-3 CASSVRQGMMNTEAFF TGTGCCAGCAGCGTACGACAGGGTATGATGAACACTGAAGCTTTCTTT
TRBJ1-2 few 13 . TRBV29-1 CSVENGNLYGYTF TGCAGCGTTGAAAACGGGAACCTCTATGGCTACACCTTC
TRBJ1-2 few 13 . TRBV6-4 CASSDPRWYGYTF TGTGCCAGCAGTGACCCTCGATGGTATGGCTACACCTTC
TRBJ1-3 few 18 . TRBV7-2 CASSLEPIGVFSGNTIYF TGTGCCAGCAGCCTAGAACCCATTGGGGTATTCTCTGGAAACACCATATATTTT
TRBJ2-1 . 15 TRBD2 TRBV11-3 CASSWLAGGQNEQFF TGTGCCAGCAGCTGGCTAGCGGGGGGGCAAAATGAGCAGTTCTTC
TRBJ2-1 . 16 TRBD1 TRBV7-9 CASSFSDREFPNEQFF TGTGCCAGCAGCTTTTCCGACAGGGAGTTCCCTAATGAGCAGTTCTTC
TRBJ2-1 many 15 TRBD2 TRBV2 CASSEPSGGFYEQFF TGTGCCAGCAGTGAACCCAGCGGGGGATTTTATGAGCAGTTCTTC
TRBJ1-1 few 15 . TRBV7-9 CASSHNQDKNTEAFF TGTGCCAGCAGCCACAACCAAGACAAGAACACTGAAGCTTTCTTT
TRBJ2-1 . 17 TRBD2 TRBV11-2 CASSSRDGTSGRNEQFF TGTGCCAGCAGCTCTAGAGATGGGACTAGCGGGAGGAATGAGCAGTTCTTC
TRBJ1-5 few 15 . TRBV7-6 CASSLAPIGNQPQHF TGTGCCAGCAGCTTAGCCCCGATCGGCAATCAGCCCCAGCATTTT
TRBJ2-6 . 13 . TRBV7-3 CASSFEGANVLTF TGTGCCAGCAGCTTCGAAGGGGCCAACGTCCTGACTTTC
TRBJ2-1 many 15 . TRBV11-2 CASSIMGSSYNEQFF TGTGCCAGCAGTATAATGGGCAGCTCCTACAATGAGCAGTTCTTC
TRBJ2-1 few 17 . TRBV12-3/TRBV12-4 CASSLDTYQSSYNEQFF TGTGCCAGCAGTTTGGACACCTACCAAAGCTCCTACAATGAGCAGTTCTTC
TRBJ1-5 few 18 . TRBV7-8 CASSLRAGQGSSNQPQHF TGTGCCAGCAGCTTAAGGGCAGGCCAAGGGTCTAGCAATCAGCCCCAGCATTTT